These 28 T cell receptor beta chains were all obtained from the same sample, sequenced in a study of T cell responses to AZD1222 COVID-19 vaccine. Clones were read by immunoSEQ multiplex PCR, and TCRdb kept only the in-frame ones, dropping some. This sample has more than 85,000 clones, with around nine tenths found just once. The sequencing used peripheral blood, collected on day 0 of AZD1222 vaccination. Receptors originate from an adult in good health.

V and J are TRBV11-2 and TRBJ2-3; maybe TRBD2 (7 bases). Trimming left V 8 bases short and J 6 bases short, with 18 bases between. CDR1 SGHAT and CDR2 FQNNGV come from the germline V gene. The CDR3 is 14 amino acids. Here the CDR3 reads CASAEGGFGDTQYF. CDR3 in DNA: TGTGCCAGCGCCGAGGGGGGGTTCGGGGATACGCAGTATTTT. Full variable domain (missing parts from reference TRBV11-2 and TRBJ2-3): EAGVAQSPRYKIIEKRQSVAFWCNPISGHATLYWYQQILGQGPKLLIQFQNNGVVDDSQLPKDRFSAERLKGVDSTLKIQPAKLEDSAVYLCASAEGGFGDTQYFGPGTRLTVL.

V is TRBV2 and J is TRBJ2-2; D is possibly TRBD1 (6 bases). The CDR3 totals 14 residues. Trimming took 6 bases from V and 6 from J, leaving 14 bases between them. CDR1 and CDR2 from the germline V gene are SNHLY and FYNNEI. Here the CDR3 reads CASRVQGAAGELFF. For the CDR3, the DNA is TGTGCCAGCAGGGTACAGGGTGCCGCCGGGGAGCTGTTTTTT.

The V gene is TRBV11-3, the J gene TRBJ2-2; a weak D match, TRBD1 (6 bases). Germline V gives CDR1 SGHNT, CDR2 YENEEA. Trimming removed 4 bases from V and 3 bases from J, with 12 bases in between. This CDR3 is built from 15 residues. In nucleotides, the CDR3 is TGTGCCAGCAGCTCTAGAGGGGGATACACCGGGGAGCTGTTTTTT. Translation: CASSSRGGYTGELFF.

The rearrangement links TRBV9 to TRBJ1-3; unclear D gene. V gave up 0 bases and J gave up 4 bases, with 14 bases separating them. The CDR3 covers 16 residues. CDR1 is SGDLS and CDR2 is YYNGEE in the germline V gene. CDR3 amino acids: CASSVVGNGLGNTIYF. The CDR3 nucleotides are TGTGCCAGCAGCGTAGTGGGGAACGGTCTGGGAAACACCATATATTTT.

This clone was seen once. The rearrangement joins TRBV24-1 to TRBJ2-2; D is unclear. The CDR3 has 13 residues. Germline V lookup: CDR1 KGHDR, CDR2 SFDVKD. V shed 3 bases and J shed 7 bases, with 8 bases lying between them. The DNA for the CDR3 is TGTGCCACCAGTGATGTGATGGGCGGGGAGCTGTTTTTT. Translating it yields CATSDVMGGELFF.

This chain uses TRBV7-3 with TRBJ1-5, with D uncertain. From germline, CDR1 is SGHTA and CDR2 FQGTGA. V lost 2 bases, J lost 7 bases, and 9 bases lay in between. The CDR3 consists of 13 residues. CDR3 amino acids: CASSLAAGQPQHF. CDR3 DNA sequence: TGTGCCAGCAGCTTAGCGGCGGGCCAGCCCCAGCATTTT.

The V gene is TRBV20-1, the J gene TRBJ1-4, with D uncertain. CDR1 and CDR2 from the germline V gene are DFQATT and SNEGSKA (reference sequence). The CDR3 totals 11 residues. CDR3 in amino acids: CGGSLGEKLFF. The DNA for the CDR3 is TGCGGAGGAAGTCTGGGTGAAAAACTGTTTTTT.

This chain uses TRBV5-4 with TRBJ1-6, with TRBD1 matching 10 bases. The V segment lost 4 bases and the J segment 6 bases; nucleotides outside the gene matches: 4. The CDR3 sequence is 15 residues long. The V gene's germline CDR1 is SGHNT and CDR2 YYREEE (reference sequence). As DNA, the CDR3 is TGTGCCAGCAGCCAACGGACAGGGGGTAATTCACCCCTCCACTTT. Encoded protein: CASSQRTGGNSPLHF.

The genes are TRBV28 and TRBJ1-2; D might be TRBD1 (5 bases). V was pared by 7 bases and J by 4 bases, with 16 bases between. CDR1 MDHEN and CDR2 SYDVKM come from the germline V gene. The CDR3 extends over 14 amino acids. The CDR3 region is CASTPSGTFYGYTF. CDR3 in DNA: TGTGCCAGCACTCCGAGCGGGACCTTCTATGGCTACACCTTC.

The chain recombines TRBV19 with TRBJ1-1; TRBD1 agrees at 8 bases. There are 16 residues in the CDR3. Germline loops: CDR1 LNHDA, CDR2 SQIVND (reference sequence). V lost 2 bases to trimming and J lost 5 bases; unmatched junction nucleotides: 10. CDR3 amino acids: CASSIRTGRGGTEAFF. CDR3 nucleotide sequence: TGTGCCAGTAGTATAAGGACAGGGCGCGGTGGGACTGAAGCTTTCTTT.

The gene calls are TRBV6-4 and TRBJ1-2; TRBD1 matches 7 bases. The CDR3 sequence is 15 residues long. CDR1 MRHNA and CDR2 SNTAGT come from the germline V gene. The V and J ends lost 0 bases and 7 bases, in that order; junction bases with no gene match: 8. For the CDR3, the DNA is TGTGCCAGCAGTGACTCAAGGGGAACAGGGGTTGGCTACACCTTC. Its translation is CASSDSRGTGVGYTF.

This chain joins TRBV29-1 and TRBJ2-7; TRBD1 aligns across 9 bases. Germline CDR1 and CDR2: SQVTM and ANQGSEA. The CDR3 runs 17 residues. Unmatched junction bases numbered 15, after V lost 3 bases and J lost 3 bases. CDR3 residues: CSVEPLGQGGTNYEQYF. The DNA for the CDR3 is TGCAGCGTTGAGCCTCTGGGACAGGGAGGGACGAACTACGAGCAGTACTTC.

This sequence joins TRBV7-2 and TRBJ2-3; 7 positions agree with TRBD1. The germline CDR1 and CDR2 sequences are SGHTA and FQGNSA. The CDR3 has 16 amino acids. V gave up 0 bases and J gave up 5 bases; unmatched junction bases: 8. In DNA, the CDR3 is TGTGCCAGCAGCTTAGCGCTAACAGGGGTACAAGATACGCAGTATTTT. Encoded protein: CASSLALTGVQDTQYF. The full variable domain, its missing parts supplied by reference TRBV7-2 and TRBJ2-3, is GAGVSQSPSNKVTEKGKDVELRCDPISGHTALYWYRQSLGQGLEFLIYFQGNSAPDKSGLPSDRFSAERTGGSVSTLTIQRTQQEDSAVYLCASSLALTGVQDTQYFGPGTRLTVL.

V and J are TRBV27 and TRBJ2-1; TRBD2 aligns across 7 bases. There are 15 residues in the CDR3. CDR1 is MNHEY, CDR2 SMNVEV, per germline (reference sequence). V gave up 6 bases and J gave up 4 bases; unmatched junction bases: 9. The CDR3 spells CASRDASGLYNEQFF. For the CDR3, the DNA is TGTGCCAGCAGGGACGCTAGCGGACTTTACAATGAGCAGTTCTTC.

The chain uses TRBV18 and TRBJ1-1; D remains unclear. The length of the CDR3 is 14 residues. Germline V gives CDR1 KGHSH, CDR2 LQKENI. V dropped 2 bases and J dropped 1 base, with 8 bases sitting between them. The CDR3 protein is CASSPVAQNTEAFF. The CDR3 DNA reads TGTGCCAGCTCACCAGTCGCCCAGAACACTGAAGCTTTCTTT.

The chain carries TRBV7-9 and TRBJ1-4, with D possibly TRBD1 on 5 matching bases. This CDR3 spans 15 amino acids. V gave up 3 bases and J gave up 2 bases, with 10 bases separating them. Germline-derived CDR1 and CDR2 are SEHNR and FQNEAQ (reference sequence). Here the CDR3 reads CASSFTQGTNEKLFF. As DNA, the CDR3 is TGTGCCAGCAGCTTCACCCAGGGTACTAATGAAAAACTGTTTTTT.

This sequence joins TRBV30 and TRBJ2-7; no clear D gene. Germline CDR1 GTSNPN, CDR2 SVGIG (reference sequence). The CDR3 has 14 amino acids. Trimming pared 2 bases from V and 3 bases from J, leaving 14 bases between. CDR3 region: CAWSTPDASYEQYF. The CDR3 nucleotides are TGTGCCTGGAGTACCCCGGACGCGAGCTACGAGCAGTACTTC.

The chain couples TRBV7-9 to TRBJ1-1; 8 bases line up with TRBD1. Unmatched junction bases numbered 6, after V lost 5 bases and J lost 4 bases. The CDR3 runs 14 residues. Germline V gene sequence: CDR1 SEHNR, CDR2 FQNEAQ (reference sequence). The CDR3 loop is CASSPLTGATEAFF. The CDR3 DNA sequence: TGTGCCAGCAGCCCCTTGACAGGGGCCACTGAAGCTTTCTTT.

V is TRBV5-1 and J is TRBJ2-1; D might be TRBD1 or TRBD2, each matching 5 bases. There are 15 residues in the CDR3. The germline CDR1 and CDR2 sequences are SGHRS and YFSETQ. V was shortened by 5 bases and J by 9 bases, with 21 bases between the two germline ends. CDR3 sequence: CASSHVGTATREQFF. The CDR3 nucleotides read TGCGCCAGCAGTCACGTGGGGACGGCGACTCGTGAGCAGTTCTTC.

This clone showed up just a few times. This chain joins TRBV6-1 and TRBJ1-5; D gene unclear. The V gene lost 3 bases and the J gene lost 2 bases, with 14 bases spanning the gap. This CDR3 spans 16 amino acids. Germline loops: CDR1 MNHNS, CDR2 SASEGT. CDR3 protein: CASSDSALLRNQPQHF. CDR3 DNA: TGTGCCAGCAGTGACAGCGCTTTACTCCGCAATCAGCCCCAGCATTTT.

The V and J genes are TRBV12-5 and TRBJ2-1; tentatively, D is TRBD2 (5 bases). This CDR3 spans 17 amino acids. In germline, CDR1 is LGHNT, CDR2 FRNRAP. V was pared by 0 bases and J by 0 bases, with 12 bases between. The CDR3 region has the DNA TGTGCTAGTGGTTTGGTGGGCCGGGGAAGCTCCTACAATGAGCAGTTCTTC. This translates into CASGLVGRGSSYNEQFF. Using reference TRBV12-5 and TRBJ2-1 for the parts outside the CDR3, the full variable domain is DARVTQTPRHKVTEMGQEVTMRCQPILGHNTVFWYRQTMMQGLELLAYFRNRAPLDDSGMPKDRFSAEMPDATLATLKIQPSEPRDSAVYFCASGLVGRGSSYNEQFFGPGTRLTVL.

The chain recombines TRBV6-5 with TRBJ1-2, with TRBD1 matching over 7 bases. The trim removed 6 bases at V and 6 bases at J, leaving 10 bases unmatched. The CDR3 sequence is 14 residues long. The germline CDR1 and CDR2 sequences are MNHEY and SVGAGI. The CDR3 protein is CASSFRQGWDGYTF. The CDR3 DNA is TGTGCCAGCAGCTTTCGACAGGGTTGGGATGGCTACACCTTC.

This chain joins TRBV15 and TRBJ1-2; 9 bases are a match to TRBD1. Looked up from germline, CDR1 is LNHNV and CDR2 is YYDKDF (reference sequence). After removal of 2 bases from V and 9 bases from J, the junction contained 13 bases not matched to a gene. This CDR3 contains 16 residues. The CDR3 DNA reads as TGTGCCACCAGCAGAAGTCTTTCCGGGACAGGGTCTCGCTACACCTTC. Residues: CATSRSLSGTGSRYTF.

The J gene is TRBJ2-3, the V gene TRBV5-6, with 12 nucleotides matching TRBD2. Per the germline V gene, CDR1 is SGHDT and CDR2 is YYEEEE. V was pared by 4 bases and J by 2 bases, with 14 bases of the junction left unmatched. This CDR3 contains 19 residues. For the CDR3, the DNA is TGTGCCAGCAGCCGACTAGCGGGAGAGGCCTGGTGGGACACAGATACGCAGTATTTT. Its protein is CASSRLAGEAWWDTDTQYF.

The V call is TRBV27, the J call TRBJ2-2, with a weak D call TRBD1 (5 bases). From germline, CDR1 is MNHEY and CDR2 SMNVEV (reference sequence). Trimming shortened V by 8 bases and J by 7 bases, and 11 bases separated the two germline ends. This CDR3 spans 12 amino acids. The CDR3 nucleotides read TGTGCCAGCTTGGGGCGGTTCGGGGAGCTGTTTTTT. It translates to CASLGRFGELFF.

V and J are TRBV29-1 and TRBJ1-1, with 7 bases fitting TRBD1. Per the germline V gene, CDR1 is SQVTM and CDR2 is ANQGSEA. CDR3 length: 16 amino acids. V was clipped by 6 bases and J by 1 base; unmatched bases: 14. The CDR3 nucleotides are TGCAGCGTCTCCGGGACAGCAATAGGTGGGAACACTGAAGCTTTCTTT. Protein: CSVSGTAIGGNTEAFF.

The chain employs TRBV6-5 and TRBJ2-6; the D is unclear. The germline CDR1 and CDR2 sequences are MNHEY and SVGAGI. This CDR3 region has 13 residues. Trimming took off 2 bases at V and 2 bases at J, with 1 base between the two ends. CDR3 region: CASSYPGANVLTF. DNA of the CDR3: TGTGCCAGCAGTTACCCTGGGGCCAACGTCCTGACTTTC.

This chain joins TRBV4-2 and TRBJ1-1, with unresolved D. Per germline, CDR1 LGHNA and CDR2 YNFKEQ. The CDR3 length is 15 residues. V was trimmed by 3 bases and J by 0 bases, leaving 11 bases between them. CDR3 amino acids: CASSQEGRVNTEAFF. CDR3 nucleotide sequence: TGTGCCAGCAGCCAGGAAGGACGGGTGAACACTGAAGCTTTCTTT.